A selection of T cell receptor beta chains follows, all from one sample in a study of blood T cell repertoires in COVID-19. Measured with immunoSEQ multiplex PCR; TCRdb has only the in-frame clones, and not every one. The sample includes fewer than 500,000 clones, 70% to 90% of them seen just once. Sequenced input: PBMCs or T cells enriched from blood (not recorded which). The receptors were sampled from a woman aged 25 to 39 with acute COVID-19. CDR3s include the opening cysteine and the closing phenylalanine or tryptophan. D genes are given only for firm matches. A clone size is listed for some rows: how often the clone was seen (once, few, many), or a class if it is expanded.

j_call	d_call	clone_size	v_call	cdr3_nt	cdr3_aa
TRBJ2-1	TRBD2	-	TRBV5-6	TGTGCCAGCAGCTTCCTGGCGGGGGGGCCGACTGAGCAGTTCTTC	CASSFLAGGPTEQFF
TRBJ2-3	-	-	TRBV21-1	TGTGCCAGCAGGTCGGGACTATATAGAGATACGCAGTATTTT	CASRSGLYRDTQYF
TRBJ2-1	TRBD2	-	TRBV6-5	TGTGCCAGCAGTTACTCGATGGCTAGCGGGGGGGCGAGGCAGTTCTTC	CASSYSMASGGARQFF
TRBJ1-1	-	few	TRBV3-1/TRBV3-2	TGTGCCAGCAGCCAAGATAGGGACACTCCGGCGGCTTTCTTT	CASSQDRDTPAAFF
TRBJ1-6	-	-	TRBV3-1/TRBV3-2	TGTGCCAGCAGCCAAGTCACAAATTCACCCCTCCACTTT	CASSQVTNSPLHF
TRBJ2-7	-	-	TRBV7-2	TGTGCCAGCAGCCGACAGTGGCCCGAGCAGTACTTC	CASSRQWPEQYF
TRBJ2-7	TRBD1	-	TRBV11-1	TGTGCCAGCAGCTGGGACAGGGCCTCCTACGAGCAGTACTTC	CASSWDRASYEQYF
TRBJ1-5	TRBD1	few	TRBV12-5	TGTGCTAGTGGTCCGAACACAGGGGACAGGCAGCCCCAGCATTTT	CASGPNTGDRQPQHF
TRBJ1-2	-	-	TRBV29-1	TGCAGCGTTTTAAAACCAGCGATTCCAGGCTACACCTTC	CSVLKPAIPGYTF
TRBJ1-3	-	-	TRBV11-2	TGTGCCAGCAGCTTAAGCCCCGGACAGAGTGGAAACACCATATATTTT	CASSLSPGQSGNTIYF
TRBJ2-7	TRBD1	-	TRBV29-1	TGCAGCGTTGCCCCGACAGGGCCCGAGCAGTACTTC	CSVAPTGPEQYF
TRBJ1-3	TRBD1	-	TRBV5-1	TGCGCCAGCAGGATGACAGGGAGCTCTGGAAACACCATATATTTT	CASRMTGSSGNTIYF
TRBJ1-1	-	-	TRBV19	TGTGCCAGTAGTAACGGCGGCCTCACTGAAGCTTTCTTT	CASSNGGLTEAFF